This T cell receptor (beta chain) was profiled in a study of blood T cell repertoires in COVID-19. The table came from immunoSEQ multiplex PCR; TCRdb's copy has only in-frame clones and leaves some out. The table records about 120,000 clones, approximately 87% of them present only once. The specimen was peripheral blood. This sequence originates from a woman between 50 and 59 years old with acute or convalescent COVID-19.

The CDR3 bases are TGTGCCAGCAGTTTCCCACCGGGACAGGGTATGAATACGCAGTATTTT. This codes for CASSFPPGQGMNTQYF. The V and J genes are TRBV6-5 and TRBJ2-3; 9 bases map to TRBD1. Germline-derived CDR1 and CDR2 are MNHEY and SVGAGI. The length of the CDR3 is 16 residues. J was trimmed by 7 bases and V by 4 bases; bases with no gene match: 12.